Listed below are T cell receptor beta chains from one sample, sequenced in a study of blood T cell repertoires in COVID-19. The assay was immunoSEQ multiplex PCR, and TCRdb's table has in-frame clones only and misses some. The sample yields approximately 120,000 clones, roughly 80% seen once. Sequencing was carried out using peripheral blood. These receptors were obtained from a man aged 60 to 75 with acute or convalescent COVID-19. Each CDR3 is given with its conserved first and last residue. D genes are given only for firm matches. The size field is filled for only some rows; it gives once, few, many or a size class.

d_call	clone_size	v_call	j_call	cdr3_nt	cdr3_aa
-	-	TRBV14	TRBJ2-3	TGTGCCAGCAGCTCACCGGTACTAGGGTCGTCAGATACGCAGTATTTT	CASSSPVLGSSDTQYF
-	-	TRBV18	TRBJ1-4	TGTGCCAGCTCACCCAACAGACAGGTGGGCGAAAAACTGTTTTTT	CASSPNRQVGEKLFF
-	-	TRBV5-6	TRBJ2-1	TGTGCCAGCAGCTTGCTGGGACAAAGCTCCTACAATGAGCAGTTCTTC	CASSLLGQSSYNEQFF
-	-	TRBV30	TRBJ1-4	TGTGCCTGGACTACCTCCAGGGCGGCTAATGAAAAACTGTTTTTT	CAWTTSRAANEKLFF
TRBD1	-	TRBV4-2	TRBJ1-2	TGTGCCAGCAGCCAGACAGGGGGCAGGGATGGCTACACCTTC	CASSQTGGRDGYTF
-	-	TRBV9	TRBJ2-1	TGTGCCAGCAGCGTAGTGGCGGGTATCTACAATGAGCAGTTCTTC	CASSVVAGIYNEQFF
-	-	TRBV5-4	TRBJ1-1	TGTGCCAGCACCACCTGTGGGGGGGGGAACACTGAAGCTTTCTTT	CASTTCGGGNTEAFF
TRBD2	few	TRBV6-4	TRBJ2-3	TGTGCCAGCAGTACCGGGACTAGCGGGGGGGCAGATACGCAGTATTTT	CASSTGTSGGADTQYF
TRBD1	once	TRBV4-2	TRBJ1-2	TGTGCCAGCAGCCAAGTAACCCCTGCAGACAGGGAATTTACGGGGGGCTACACCTTC	CASSQVTPADREFTGGYTF
TRBD1	-	TRBV5-1	TRBJ2-1	TGCGCCAGCAGCTTTCTTACAGGGGCATTTAGTAATGAGCAGTTCTTC	CASSFLTGAFSNEQFF
TRBD2	-	TRBV11-2	TRBJ2-3	TGTGCCAGCAGCTTAGATTGGCAGCGGGGGGTCGAAACGCAGTATTTT	CASSLDWQRGVETQYF
TRBD2	-	TRBV10-3	TRBJ2-4	TGTGCCATCAGCACACCAAGGACTAGCGGGAACGAAAACATTCAGTACTTC	CAISTPRTSGNENIQYF
-	-	TRBV19	TRBJ1-2	TGTGCCAGTAGTCGGACAGCTAACTATGGCTACACCTTC	CASSRTANYGYTF
-	few	TRBV2	TRBJ2-5	TGTGCCAGCACAGGAGAGACCCAGTACTTC	CASTGETQYF
-	few	TRBV6-5	TRBJ1-2	TGTGCCAGCAGTTACTCCCTTTACAGGAACCGTGGCTACACCTTC	CASSYSLYRNRGYTF
TRBD1	few	TRBV2	TRBJ2-2	TGTGCCAGCAGTCCGGGACAGGGGGCCGGGGAGCTGTTTTTT	CASSPGQGAGELFF
-	-	TRBV6-1	TRBJ1-6	TGTGCCAGCAGTGAATTAAGCCGCGGTCCCCTCCACTTT	CASSELSRGPLHF
-	few	TRBV19	TRBJ1-6	TGTGCCAGCCAGGCGAGTATTCGGTCACCCCTCCACTTT	CASQASIRSPLHF
TRBD2	once	TRBV18	TRBJ2-3	TGTGCCAGCTCACTACCCGGCGGGGGACGCACAGATACGCAGTATTTT	CASSLPGGGRTDTQYF
-	few	TRBV30	TRBJ1-2	TGTGCCTGGAGTTCGAGCCAGGGGCCGTGGGGCTACACCTTC	CAWSSSQGPWGYTF
TRBD1	-	TRBV6-1	TRBJ2-7	TGTGCCAGCAGTGAAGCCTGGGACAGGGCCTACGAGCAGTACTTC	CASSEAWDRAYEQYF
-	-	TRBV19	TRBJ1-3	TGTGCCAGTAGTGCGTCATCCCAGGGTGCGGCTGGAAACACCATATATTTT	CASSASSQGAAGNTIYF